One and the same sample provided the 13 T cell receptor beta chains below, sequenced in a study of T cells after yellow fever vaccination. TCRdb recomputed calls from the 5' RACE reads with MiXCR, one row per CDR3 protein. The sample includes more than 200,000 distinct CDR3 sequences, about 3.7% of them seen just once. The input for sequencing was PBMCs, taken 15 days after the yellow fever booster vaccination. The receptors come from a man in his late teens or twenties who received the YFV17D yellow fever vaccine.

This clonotype was counted ten times or more. This chain joins TRBV6-5 and TRBJ1-2; a possible D gene is TRBD1 (5 bases). The CDR3 has 17 residues. Germline CDR1 reads MNHEY; CDR2 reads SVGAGI. The V end was cut by 0 bases, the J end by 4 bases, with 18 bases between. CDR3 bases: TGTGCCAGCAGTTACTCGGGAACTCGGGACCCGGCCTATGGCTACACCTTC. As protein: CASSYSGTRDPAYGYTF.

This clonotype was observed many times. This rearrangement joins TRBV6-2 or TRBV6-3 to TRBJ1-2; maybe TRBD1 (6 bases). Germline V gene lookup returns CDR1 MNHEY and CDR2 SVGEGT. The CDR3 runs 13 residues. Trimming shortened V by 4 bases and J by 2 bases, and 8 bases separated the two germline ends. For the CDR3, the DNA is TGTGCCAGCAGTTGGACAGAAAACTATGGCTACACCTTC. The encoded protein is CASSWTENYGYTF.

This clonotype was seen at least ten times. The chain combines TRBV4-1 with TRBJ2-1, with 16 bases identical to TRBD2. With 6 bases clipped from V and 9 bases from J, the junction kept 5 bases outside the gene matches. The germline V gene encodes CDR1 MGHRA and CDR2 YSYEKL. The CDR3 has 15 amino acids. This chain's CDR3 is CASRSGLAGGPEQFF. CDR3 nucleotides: TGCGCCAGCAGATCGGGACTAGCGGGGGGGCCTGAGCAGTTCTTC.

This clonotype was seen repeatedly, ten times or more. The V call is TRBV27, the J call TRBJ1-5, with D maybe TRBD1 (5 bases). Looked up from germline, CDR1 is MNHEY and CDR2 is SMNVEV (reference sequence). The V and J ends lost 2 bases and 7 bases respectively, with 12 bases between them. The CDR3 length is 14 residues. The CDR3: CASSLGGLSQPQHF. The CDR3 DNA reads as TGTGCCAGCAGTTTAGGGGGGTTGAGCCAGCCCCAGCATTTT.

This clonotype was seen repeatedly, ten times or more. This rearrangement joins TRBV5-4 to TRBJ2-5; perhaps TRBD2 as D (5 bases). This CDR3 has 13 residues. Trimming left V 0 bases short and J 7 bases short, with 10 bases between. Germline V lookup: CDR1 SGHNT, CDR2 YYREEE (reference sequence). This CDR3 is CASSLGAGGTQYF. CDR3 coding DNA: TGTGCCAGCAGCTTGGGGGCAGGAGGGACCCAGTACTTC.

This clonotype was recorded at least ten times. V is TRBV12-3 or TRBV12-4 and J is TRBJ1-2; D is unresolved. The length of the CDR3 is 13 residues. Trimming took off 3 bases at V and 4 bases at J, with 9 bases between the two ends. Written as DNA, the CDR3 is TGTGCCAGCAGTTTCTTAAGTGGCTATGGCTACACCTTC. Amino acid sequence: CASSFLSGYGYTF.

In this sample, this clonotype turned up many times. J is TRBJ1-1 and V is TRBV7-8, with D hard to call. The V gene lost 5 bases and the J gene lost 4 bases, with 11 bases spanning the gap. Germline V gene data show CDR1 as SGHVS and CDR2 as FQNEAQ. There are 13 residues in the CDR3. The CDR3: CASSPPRATEAFF. In DNA form, the CDR3 reads TGTGCCAGCAGCCCTCCAAGGGCCACTGAAGCTTTCTTT.

This clonotype occurred many times. The J gene is TRBJ1-2, the V gene TRBV9; D uncertain. Trimming stripped 4 bases from V and 8 bases from J, with 21 bases between. Looked up from germline, CDR1 is SGDLS and CDR2 is YYNGEE. The CDR3 consists of 15 residues. The CDR3 reads CASSLRSNLLWGYTF. CDR3 in DNA: TGTGCCAGCAGCCTTAGGAGTAACCTTCTGTGGGGCTACACCTTC.

This clonotype was recorded many times. J is TRBJ1-2 and V is TRBV12-3 or TRBV12-4; 8 bases are a match to TRBD1. The CDR3 extends over 17 amino acids. Trimming cost V 5 bases and J 3 bases; bases outside gene matches: 14. CDR3 region: CASSGGQGFSRDYGYTF. CDR3 in DNA: TGTGCCAGCAGTGGCGGACAGGGATTCTCTAGGGACTATGGCTACACCTTC.

This clonotype appeared many times. One end of the junction is discordant with germline, which a read error may explain. CDR3 sequence: CSAVTDRVHFF. In DNA form, the CDR3 reads TGCAGTGCCGTTACCGACAGGGTCCATTTTTTT. The chain carries TRBV20-1 and TRBJ2-3, with 7 bases matching TRBD1. There are 11 residues in the CDR3. Germline V lookup: CDR1 DFQATT, CDR2 SNEGSKA (reference sequence).

This clonotype appeared many times. The chain is built from TRBV18 and TRBJ2-3; 9 nucleotides line up with TRBD2. With V trimmed by 2 bases and J by 4 bases, 10 bases remained unmatched. Germline CDR1 and CDR2: KGHSH and LQKENI. The CDR3 covers 17 residues. The CDR3 reads CASSPGRILAGSDTQYF. DNA for the CDR3: TGTGCCAGCTCACCAGGTCGAATACTAGCGGGTTCAGATACGCAGTATTTT.

Ten or more counts support this clonotype. The chain is built from TRBV7-2 and TRBJ2-6; the D is unclear. CDR1 is SGHTA, CDR2 FQGNSA, per germline. The CDR3 is 14 amino acids. The V gene lost 5 bases and the J gene lost 1 base, with 6 bases spanning the gap. The CDR3 DNA reads TGTGCCAGCAGCGAACTATCTGGGGCCAACGTCCTGACTTTC. Translated: CASSELSGANVLTF.

The sample holds many counts of this clonotype. The genes are TRBV4-1 and TRBJ2-1; TRBD2 might be the D (6 bases). Germline CDR1 is MGHRA and CDR2 is YSYEKL. This CDR3 is built from 16 residues. V was pared by 3 bases and J by 4 bases, with 16 bases between. The CDR3 sequence is CASSHPGDGSYNEQFF. CDR3 DNA: TGCGCCAGCAGCCACCCGGGGGACGGGTCGTACAATGAGCAGTTCTTC.